The 11 T cell receptor beta chains reported below all come from one sample, sequenced in a study of CD8+CD57+ T cells in acquired aplastic anemia. Those patients picked for sequencing had displayed CD8+CD57+ cell expansion on flow cytometry. Using genomic DNA as the template, TCR beta VDJ and CDR3 profiling was carried out. Via MiXCR, TCRdb re-called the reads, giving one row per CDR3 protein. Of about 160,000 distinct CDR3 sequences in the sample, 48% were seen once. Sequencing input: sorted CD4+, CD8+, or CD8+CD57+ T cells (not recorded which) from PBMCs. Receptors were obtained from a human donor with aplastic anemia.

The V and J genes are TRBV11-1 and TRBJ2-7; 9 bases line up with TRBD1. Germline V CDR1 and CDR2: SGHAT, FQDESV (reference sequence). Trimming at V came to 3 bases and at J to 1 base, leaving 4 bases not matched to a gene. This CDR3 has 15 amino acids. The CDR3 loop reads CASSFQTGGSYEQYF. CDR3 sequence (DNA): TGTGCCAGCAGCTTTCAGACAGGGGGTTCCTACGAGCAGTACTTC.

In this sample, this clonotype turned up a few times. The J gene is TRBJ1-4, the V gene TRBV27; D possibly corresponds to TRBD1 (5 bases). This CDR3 region has 14 residues. V lost 4 bases and J 6 bases, leaving 12 bases between the germline ends. Per the germline V gene, CDR1 is MNHEY and CDR2 is SMNVEV (reference sequence). CDR3 sequence (DNA): TGTGCCAGCAGTTGGAGAACGGGGGATGAAAAACTGTTTTTT. This sequence encodes CASSWRTGDEKLFF.

This clonotype was counted at least ten times. The chain carries TRBV19 and TRBJ2-3; D not resolved. The CDR3 extends over 13 amino acids. The ends were cut back, 4 bases at V and 3 bases at J, with 8 bases in the middle. Germline values: CDR1 LNHDA, CDR2 SQIVND (reference sequence). CDR3 sequence reads: CASSRMVTDTQYF. The CDR3 DNA reads TGTGCCAGTAGTAGAATGGTGACAGATACGCAGTATTTT.

The chain carries TRBV24-1 and TRBJ2-2; D remains unclear. The germline gives CDR1 KGHDR, CDR2 SFDVKD. This CDR3 region has 12 residues. The CDR3 DNA follows: TGTGCTCCCCTTTGGGACACCGGGGAGCTGTTTTTT. This gives the protein CAPLWDTGELFF.

The V call is TRBV3-1, the J call TRBJ2-7, with D possibly matching TRBD1 (7 bases). Germline V gives CDR1 LGHDT, CDR2 YNNKEL (reference sequence). There are 15 residues in the CDR3. V lost 6 bases and J lost 3, with 18 bases in between. CDR3 amino acids: CASRQAGQTNYEQYF. The CDR3 DNA reads as TGTGCCAGCAGACAGGCGGGACAGACGAACTACGAGCAGTACTTC.

V gene TRBV2 combines with J gene TRBJ2-5, with no clear D. Germline CDR1 is SNHLY and CDR2 is FYNNEI. Trimming took off 6 bases at V and 8 bases at J, with 7 bases between the two ends. This CDR3 has 10 residues. The CDR3 DNA follows: TGTGCCAGCAGCCTGGGAACCCAGTACTTC. Translating gives CASSLGTQYF.

This clonotype showed up many times. The chain joins TRBV6-1 to TRBJ2-7, with 7 positions matching TRBD2. V was pared by 8 bases and J by 2 bases, with 12 bases of the junction left unmatched. This CDR3 spans 15 amino acids. From germline, CDR1 is MNHNS and CDR2 SASEGT. The CDR3 sequence is CASGPTLAAAYEQYF. The CDR3 region has the DNA TGTGCCAGCGGGCCTACTCTAGCGGCAGCCTACGAGCAGTACTTC.

The chain joins TRBV29-1 to TRBJ1-2, with 7 bases matching TRBD1. The trim removed 6 bases at V and 4 bases at J, leaving 8 bases unmatched. This CDR3 contains 13 residues. Germline values: CDR1 SQVTM, CDR2 ANQGSEA. The CDR3 spells CSVTEGARYGYTF. The CDR3 nucleotides read TGCAGCGTGACTGAGGGGGCACGCTATGGCTACACCTTC.

This clonotype was observed a few times. CDR3 sequence: CASSAVSNSNQPQHF. The DNA for the CDR3 is TGTGCCAGCAGTGCTGTCAGCAATAGCAATCAGCCCCAGCATTTT. This rearrangement joins TRBV2 to TRBJ1-5; D is unclear. CDR1 and CDR2 (germline): SNHLY, FYNNEI. V was shortened by 4 bases and J by 0 bases, with 10 bases between the two germline ends. The length of the CDR3 is 15 residues.

This clonotype turned up a few times. J is TRBJ1-2 and V is TRBV7-2; no firm D call. CDR3 length: 15 amino acids. CDR1 is SGHTA, CDR2 FQGNSA, per germline. The germline V and J ends were trimmed by 5 bases and 6 bases, with 19 bases remaining between them. CDR3 region: CASSGTILGQDGYTF. CDR3 bases: TGTGCCAGCAGCGGAACAATACTCGGGCAGGATGGCTACACCTTC. Complete variable domain (other parts from reference TRBV7-2 and TRBJ1-2): GAGVSQSPSNKVTEKGKDVELRCDPISGHTALYWYRQSLGQGLEFLIYFQGNSAPDKSGLPSDRFSAERTGGSVSTLTIQRTQQEDSAVYLCASSGTILGQDGYTFGSGTRLTVV.

The chain carries TRBV30 and TRBJ2-7; D unresolved. Trimming took off 2 bases at V and 4 bases at J, with 12 bases between the two ends. CDR3 length: 13 residues. In germline, CDR1 is GTSNPN, CDR2 SVGIG (reference sequence). The CDR3 region has the DNA TGTGCCTGGAGTATGGAGAATTCTTACGAGCAGTACTTC. Protein: CAWSMENSYEQYF.